This is a list of T cell receptor beta chains from one sample in a study of blood T cell repertoires in COVID-19. Profiled with immunoSEQ multiplex PCR; TCRdb holds only in-frame clones, not every one. The sample consists of under 250,000 clones, roughly four fifths of them appearing once. The source material was peripheral blood. Receptors originate from a woman in her sixties with acute or convalescent COVID-19. CDR3s include the opening cysteine and the closing phenylalanine or tryptophan. A D gene is named only where the DNA matches it firmly. Expanded clones get a size class; other rows say once, few or many, or leave the size out.

d_gene	v_gene	abundance	j_gene	CDR3aa	CDR3nt
NA	TRBV12-3/TRBV12-4	once	TRBJ1-2	CASSLNRESGYTF	TGTGCCAGCAGTTTAAACAGGGAGAGTGGCTACACCTTC
TRBD2	TRBV4-2	NA	TRBJ2-3	CASSLSGGVDTQYF	TGTGCCAGCAGCCTTAGCGGGGGGGTAGATACGCAGTATTTT
TRBD1	TRBV18	NA	TRBJ2-7	CASSPGQEAYEQYF	TGTGCCAGCTCACCTGGACAGGAAGCCTACGAGCAGTACTTC
TRBD1	TRBV7-2	NA	TRBJ1-1	CASSLPDRENKMNTEAFF	TGTGCCAGCAGCTTACCTGACAGGGAAAATAAAATGAACACTGAAGCTTTCTTT
NA	TRBV2	NA	TRBJ2-2	CASNGGPNTGELFF	TGTGCCAGCAACGGGGGGCCAAACACCGGGGAGCTGTTTTTT
NA	TRBV28	NA	TRBJ1-2	CASSPMRDLIGYTF	TGTGCCAGCAGCCCTATGCGGGACCTTATTGGCTACACCTTC
NA	TRBV6-5	NA	TRBJ1-2	CASNLGWGVDGYTF	TGTGCCAGCAACCTAGGCTGGGGGGTCGATGGCTACACCTTC
NA	TRBV19	NA	TRBJ1-2	CASSDRPNYGYTF	TGTGCCAGTAGTGACAGACCTAACTATGGCTACACCTTC
TRBD2	TRBV10-3	NA	TRBJ2-3	CASGTSGVDTQYF	TGTGCCAGCGGGACTAGCGGGGTAGATACGCAGTATTTT
TRBD1	TRBV5-6	NA	TRBJ1-5	CASSQFGTGVRNQPQHF	TGTGCCAGCAGCCAATTCGGGACAGGGGTAAGGAATCAGCCCCAGCATTTT
NA	TRBV9	NA	TRBJ1-3	CASSVAFGVAGNTIYF	TGTGCCAGCAGCGTCGCTTTCGGGGTTGCTGGAAACACCATATATTTT
NA	TRBV7-9	NA	TRBJ2-3	CASSSPGPYTQYF	TGTGCCAGCAGCTCTCCGGGTCCCTATACGCAGTATTTT
NA	TRBV6-5	NA	TRBJ1-3	CAAGSGNTIYF	TGCGCCGCGGGCTCTGGAAACACCATATATTTT
TRBD1	TRBV6-5	few	TRBJ2-7	CASSSPRDRGIYEQYF	TGTGCCAGCAGTTCTCCCCGGGACAGGGGTATCTACGAGCAGTACTTC
TRBD2	TRBV7-3	NA	TRBJ2-2	CASSTAGGNTGELFF	TGTGCCAGCAGCACAGCGGGGGGGAACACCGGGGAGCTGTTTTTT
TRBD2	TRBV30	NA	TRBJ2-3	CAWSALLGLAGTDTQYF	TGTGCCTGGAGTGCCCTCCTTGGGCTAGCGGGCACAGATACGCAGTATTTT
TRBD1	TRBV3-1/TRBV3-2	once	TRBJ1-1	CASSQPTGVLGTEAFF	TGTGCCAGCAGCCAACCGACAGGGGTTCTGGGCACTGAAGCTTTCTTT
NA	TRBV4-2	few	TRBJ1-5	CASSQDRVQPQHF	TGTGCCAGCAGCCAAGATCGCGTCCAGCCCCAGCATTTT
TRBD1	TRBV12-3/TRBV12-4	NA	TRBJ1-2	CASTEGAGGYTF	TGTGCCAGCACCGAGGGGGCAGGGGGCTACACCTTC
NA	TRBV30	NA	TRBJ2-1	CAWSASYNEQFF	TGTGCCTGGAGTGCATCCTACAATGAGCAGTTCTTC
NA	TRBV24-1	NA	TRBJ1-1	CATSAAGDNTEAFF	TGTGCCACCAGTGCGGCAGGGGATAACACTGAAGCTTTCTTT
TRBD2	TRBV6-5	NA	TRBJ2-5	CASRRLAGGETQYF	TGTGCCAGCAGGCGACTAGCGGGGGGTGAGACCCAGTACTTC
TRBD2	TRBV19	NA	TRBJ2-7	CASSIVSGTYEQYF	TGTGCCAGTAGTATAGTTAGCGGGACCTACGAGCAGTACTTC
TRBD2	TRBV6-6	NA	TRBJ2-1	CASSRTSGHSYNEQFF	TGTGCCAGCAGTCGGACTAGCGGGCACTCCTACAATGAGCAGTTCTTC
NA	TRBV6-5	NA	TRBJ2-2	CASSSRTGELFF	TGTGCCAGCAGTTCGAGGACCGGGGAGCTGTTTTTT
NA	TRBV18	NA	TRBJ1-1	CASSSRTPLSEESGAFF	TGTGCCAGCTCATCTAGAACTCCCCTGAGCGAAGAATCGGGAGCTTTCTTT
NA	TRBV2	once	TRBJ1-4	CASRVEGATNEKLFF	TGTGCCAGCAGAGTTGAGGGTGCAACTAATGAAAAACTGTTTTTT
TRBD1	TRBV9	NA	TRBJ1-1	CASSVGLRTGVRDTEAFF	TGTGCCAGCAGCGTAGGCCTTAGGACAGGGGTGCGGGACACTGAAGCTTTCTTT
NA	TRBV6-5	few	TRBJ1-2	CASSYRPGLDGYTF	TGTGCCAGCAGTTACCGTCCGGGGTTAGATGGCTACACCTTC
NA	TRBV2	NA	TRBJ1-3	CASRPGRRDTIYF	TGTGCCAGCAGACCGGGCCGGAGGGACACCATATATTTT
NA	TRBV30	NA	TRBJ1-1	CAWSVSGEAFF	TGTGCCTGGAGTGTTTCGGGGGAGGCTTTCTTT